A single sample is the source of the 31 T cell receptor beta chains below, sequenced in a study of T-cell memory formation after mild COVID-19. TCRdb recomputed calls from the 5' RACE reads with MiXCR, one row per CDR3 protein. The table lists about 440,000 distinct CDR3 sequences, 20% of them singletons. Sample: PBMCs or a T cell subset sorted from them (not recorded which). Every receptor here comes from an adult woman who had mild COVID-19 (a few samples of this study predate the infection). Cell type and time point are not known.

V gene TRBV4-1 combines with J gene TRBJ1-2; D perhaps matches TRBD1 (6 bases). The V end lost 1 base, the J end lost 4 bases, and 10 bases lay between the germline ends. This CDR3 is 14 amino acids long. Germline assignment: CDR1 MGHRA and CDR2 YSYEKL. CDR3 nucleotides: TGCGCCAGCAGCCAAGGAGCAGGGGCCTATGGCTACACCTTC. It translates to CASSQGAGAYGYTF.

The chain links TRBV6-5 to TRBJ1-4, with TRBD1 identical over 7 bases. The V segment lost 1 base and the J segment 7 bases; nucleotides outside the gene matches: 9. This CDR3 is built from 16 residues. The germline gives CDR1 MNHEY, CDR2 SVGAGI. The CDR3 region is CASSYFRQGGVEKLFF. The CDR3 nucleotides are TGTGCCAGCAGTTACTTTCGACAGGGAGGAGTTGAAAAACTGTTTTTT.

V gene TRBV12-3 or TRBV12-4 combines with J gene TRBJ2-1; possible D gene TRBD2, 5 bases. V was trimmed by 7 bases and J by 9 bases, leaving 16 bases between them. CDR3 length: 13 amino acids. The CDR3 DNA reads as TGTGCCAGCACTGAACTAGTCTACGGTGAGCAGTTCTTC. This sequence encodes CASTELVYGEQFF.

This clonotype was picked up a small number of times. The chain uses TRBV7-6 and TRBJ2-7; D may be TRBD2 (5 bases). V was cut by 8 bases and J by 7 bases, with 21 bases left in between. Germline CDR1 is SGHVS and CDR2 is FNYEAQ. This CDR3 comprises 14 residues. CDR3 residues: CASGAVLGSGEQYF. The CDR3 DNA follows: TGTGCCAGCGGTGCGGTGTTGGGGTCGGGGGAGCAGTACTTC.

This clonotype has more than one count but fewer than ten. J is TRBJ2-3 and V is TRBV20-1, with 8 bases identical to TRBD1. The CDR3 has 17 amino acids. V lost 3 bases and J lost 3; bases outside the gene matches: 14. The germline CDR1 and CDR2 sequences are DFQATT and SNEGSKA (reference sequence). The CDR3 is CSARGAGGVLYTDTQYF. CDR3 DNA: TGCAGTGCTAGGGGGGCAGGGGGCGTGTTGTATACAGATACGCAGTATTTT.

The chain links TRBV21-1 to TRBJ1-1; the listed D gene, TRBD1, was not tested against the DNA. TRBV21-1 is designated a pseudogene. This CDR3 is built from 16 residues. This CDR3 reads CASSVPTGGEESQAFF. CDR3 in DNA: TGTGCCAGCAGCGTACCCACAGGGGGCGAAGAATCCCAAGCTTTCTTT.

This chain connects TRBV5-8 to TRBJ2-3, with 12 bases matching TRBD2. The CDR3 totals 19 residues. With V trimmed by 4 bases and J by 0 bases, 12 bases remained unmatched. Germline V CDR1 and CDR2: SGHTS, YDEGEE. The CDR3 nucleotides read TGTGCCAGCAGCGGCGGACTAGCGGGAACCCTCCTTAGCACAGATACGCAGTATTTT. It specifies CASSGGLAGTLLSTDTQYF.

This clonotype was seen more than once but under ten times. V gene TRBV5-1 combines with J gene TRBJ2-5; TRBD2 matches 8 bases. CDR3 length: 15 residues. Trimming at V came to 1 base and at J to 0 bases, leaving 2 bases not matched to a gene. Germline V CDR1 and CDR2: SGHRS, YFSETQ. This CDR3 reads CASSLRTSYQETQYF. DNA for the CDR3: TGCGCCAGCAGCTTGCGGACTAGCTACCAAGAGACCCAGTACTTC.

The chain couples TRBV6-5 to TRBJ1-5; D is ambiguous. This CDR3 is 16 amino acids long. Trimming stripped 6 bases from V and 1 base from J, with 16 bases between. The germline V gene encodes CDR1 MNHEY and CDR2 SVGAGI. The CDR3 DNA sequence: TGTGCCAGCAGCCGACAAGCCCTAGGGAGCAATCAGCCCCAGCATTTT. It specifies CASSRQALGSNQPQHF.

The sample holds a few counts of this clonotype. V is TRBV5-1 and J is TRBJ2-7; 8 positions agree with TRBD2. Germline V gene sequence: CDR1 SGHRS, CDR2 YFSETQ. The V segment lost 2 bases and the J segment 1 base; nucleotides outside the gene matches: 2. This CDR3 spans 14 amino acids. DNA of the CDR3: TGCGCCAGCAGCTTTAGCGGGGATTCCTACGAGCAGTACTTC. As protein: CASSFSGDSYEQYF.

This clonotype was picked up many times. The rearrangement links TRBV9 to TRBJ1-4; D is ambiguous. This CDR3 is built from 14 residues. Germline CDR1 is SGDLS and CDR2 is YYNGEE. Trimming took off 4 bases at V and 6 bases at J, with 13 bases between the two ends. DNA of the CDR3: TGTGCCAGCAGCCCGGGCCTGCTCGATGAAAAACTGTTTTTT. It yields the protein CASSPGLLDEKLFF.

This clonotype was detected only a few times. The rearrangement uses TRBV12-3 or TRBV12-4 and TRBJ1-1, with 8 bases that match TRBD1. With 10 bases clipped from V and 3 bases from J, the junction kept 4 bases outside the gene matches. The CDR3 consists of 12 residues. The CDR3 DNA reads TGTGCCACCTGGGACAGGTACACTGAAGCTTTCTTT. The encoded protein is CATWDRYTEAFF.

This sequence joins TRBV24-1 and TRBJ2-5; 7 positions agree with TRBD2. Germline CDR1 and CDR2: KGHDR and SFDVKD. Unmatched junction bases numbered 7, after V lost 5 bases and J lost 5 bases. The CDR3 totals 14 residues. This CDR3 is CATSGGGNGETQYF. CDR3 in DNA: TGTGCCACCAGTGGCGGGGGTAATGGGGAGACCCAGTACTTC.

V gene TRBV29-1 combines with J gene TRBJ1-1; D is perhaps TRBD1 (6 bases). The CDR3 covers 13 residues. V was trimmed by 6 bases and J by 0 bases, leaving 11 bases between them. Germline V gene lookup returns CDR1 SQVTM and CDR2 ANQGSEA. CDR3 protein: CSVAGTLNTEAFF. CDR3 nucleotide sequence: TGCAGCGTAGCTGGGACACTGAACACTGAAGCTTTCTTT.

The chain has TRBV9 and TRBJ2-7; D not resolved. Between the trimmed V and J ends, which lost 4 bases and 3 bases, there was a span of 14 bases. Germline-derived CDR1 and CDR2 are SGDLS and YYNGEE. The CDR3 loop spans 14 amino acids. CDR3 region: CASSPRPQNYEQYF. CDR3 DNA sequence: TGTGCCAGCAGCCCCCGCCCACAGAACTACGAGCAGTACTTC.

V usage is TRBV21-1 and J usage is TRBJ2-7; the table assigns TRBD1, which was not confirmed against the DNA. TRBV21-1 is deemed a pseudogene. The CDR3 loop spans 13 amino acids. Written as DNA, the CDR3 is TGTGCCAGCAGGGGGACAGGGAACTACGAGCAGTACTTC. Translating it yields CASRGTGNYEQYF.

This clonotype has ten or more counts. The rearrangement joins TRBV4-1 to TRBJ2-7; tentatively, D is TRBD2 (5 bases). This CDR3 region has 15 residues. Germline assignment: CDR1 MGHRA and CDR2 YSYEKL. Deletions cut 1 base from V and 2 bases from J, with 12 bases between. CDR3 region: CASSQVSGKPYEQYF. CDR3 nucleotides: TGCGCCAGCAGCCAAGTTTCGGGAAAGCCCTACGAGCAGTACTTC.

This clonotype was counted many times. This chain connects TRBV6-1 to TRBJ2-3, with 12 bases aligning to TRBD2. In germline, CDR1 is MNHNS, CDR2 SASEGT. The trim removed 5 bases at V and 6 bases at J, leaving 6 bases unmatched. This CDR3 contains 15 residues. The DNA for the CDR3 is TGTGCCAGCAGTAGACTAGCGGGGGAAGAGGATACGCAGTATTTT. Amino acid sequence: CASSRLAGEEDTQYF.

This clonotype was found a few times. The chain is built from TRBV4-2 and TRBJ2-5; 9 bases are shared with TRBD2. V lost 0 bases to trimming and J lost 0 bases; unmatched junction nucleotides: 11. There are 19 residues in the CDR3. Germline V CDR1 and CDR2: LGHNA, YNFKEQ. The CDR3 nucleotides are TGTGCCAGCAGCCAAGAGTCGGGCGGGATAGCGGGGGACCAAGAGACCCAGTACTTC. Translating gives CASSQESGGIAGDQETQYF.

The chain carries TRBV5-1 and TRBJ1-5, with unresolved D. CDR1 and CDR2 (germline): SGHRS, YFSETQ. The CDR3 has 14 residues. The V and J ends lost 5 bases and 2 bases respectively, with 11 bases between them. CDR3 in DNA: TGCGCCAGCAGAAAGGGTGCTGGCAATCAGCCCCAGCATTTT. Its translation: CASRKGAGNQPQHF.

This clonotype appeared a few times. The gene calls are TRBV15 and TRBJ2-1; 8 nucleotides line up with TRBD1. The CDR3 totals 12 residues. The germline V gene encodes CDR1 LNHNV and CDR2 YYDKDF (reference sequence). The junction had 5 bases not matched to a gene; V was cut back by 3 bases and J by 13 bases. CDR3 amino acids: CATSSFRGRQFF. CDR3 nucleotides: TGTGCCACCAGCAGCTTCAGGGGGCGTCAGTTCTTC.

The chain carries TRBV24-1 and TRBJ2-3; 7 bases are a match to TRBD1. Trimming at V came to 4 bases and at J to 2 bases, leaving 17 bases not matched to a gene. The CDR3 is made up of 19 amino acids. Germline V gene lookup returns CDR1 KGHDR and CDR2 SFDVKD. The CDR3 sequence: CATSERVGGLSAFTDTQYF. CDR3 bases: TGTGCCACCAGTGAGAGGGTAGGGGGCCTTTCCGCTTTCACAGATACGCAGTATTTT.

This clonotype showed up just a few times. The CDR3 DNA reads as TGCGCCAGCAGCCAAGATCCGGGACAGGGTCATGAAAAACTGTTTTTT. Amino acids: CASSQDPGQGHEKLFF. The chain employs TRBV4-1 and TRBJ1-4; 9 positions agree with TRBD1. The V and J ends lost 0 bases and 6 bases, in that order; junction bases with no gene match: 5. There are 16 residues in the CDR3. Germline V gene sequence: CDR1 MGHRA, CDR2 YSYEKL.

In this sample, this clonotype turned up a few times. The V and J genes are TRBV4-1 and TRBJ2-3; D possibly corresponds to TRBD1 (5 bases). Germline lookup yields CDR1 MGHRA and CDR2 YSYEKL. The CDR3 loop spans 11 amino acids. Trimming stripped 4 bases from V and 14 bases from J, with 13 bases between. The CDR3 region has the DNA TGCGCCAGCAGCCTGGGGCCAGTGGCGTATTTT. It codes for CASSLGPVAYF.

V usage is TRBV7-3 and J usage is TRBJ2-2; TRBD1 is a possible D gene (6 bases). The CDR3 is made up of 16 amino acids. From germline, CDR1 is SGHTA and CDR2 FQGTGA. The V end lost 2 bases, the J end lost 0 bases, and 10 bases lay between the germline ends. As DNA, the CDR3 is TGTGCCAGCAGCTTAGGGGGCCTGACGAACACCGGGGAGCTGTTTTTT. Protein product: CASSLGGLTNTGELFF.

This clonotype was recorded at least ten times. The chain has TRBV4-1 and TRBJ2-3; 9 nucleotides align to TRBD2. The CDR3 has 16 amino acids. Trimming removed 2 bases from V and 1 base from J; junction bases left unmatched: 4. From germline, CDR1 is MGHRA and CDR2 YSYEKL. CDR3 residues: CASSQPSGAGTDTQYF. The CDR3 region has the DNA TGCGCCAGCAGCCAACCTAGCGGGGCTGGCACAGATACGCAGTATTTT.

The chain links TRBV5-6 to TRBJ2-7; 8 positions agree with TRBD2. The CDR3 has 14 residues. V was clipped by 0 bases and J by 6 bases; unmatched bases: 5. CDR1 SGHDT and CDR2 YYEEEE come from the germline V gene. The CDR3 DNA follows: TGTGCCAGCAGCTTGGCCGGTCTAGCGGGCGAGCAGTACTTC. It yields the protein CASSLAGLAGEQYF. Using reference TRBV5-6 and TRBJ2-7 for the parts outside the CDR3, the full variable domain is DAGVTQSPTHLIKTRGQQVTLRCSPKSGHDTVSWYQQALGQGPQFIFQYYEEEERQRGNFPDRFSGHQFPNYSSELNVNALLLGDSALYLCASSLAGLAGEQYFGPGTRLTVT.

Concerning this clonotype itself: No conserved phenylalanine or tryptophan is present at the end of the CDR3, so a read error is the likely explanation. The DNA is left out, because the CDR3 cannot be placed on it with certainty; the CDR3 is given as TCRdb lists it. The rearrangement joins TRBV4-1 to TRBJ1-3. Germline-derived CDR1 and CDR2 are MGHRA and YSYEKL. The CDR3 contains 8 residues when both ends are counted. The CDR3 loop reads CASSRAVY.

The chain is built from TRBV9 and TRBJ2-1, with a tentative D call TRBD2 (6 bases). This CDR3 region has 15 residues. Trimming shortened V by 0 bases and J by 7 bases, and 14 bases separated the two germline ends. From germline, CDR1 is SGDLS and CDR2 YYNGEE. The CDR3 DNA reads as TGTGCCAGCAGCGTAGAGCGCGGGACGGCAAATGAGCAGTTCTTC. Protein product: CASSVERGTANEQFF.

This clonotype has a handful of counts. The CDR3 bases are TGTGCCAGCAGCTCCGGGACACAAGGGGTACCTGGCTACACCTTC. Amino acid sequence: CASSSGTQGVPGYTF. The rearrangement uses TRBV7-9 and TRBJ1-2; a possible D gene is TRBD1 (6 bases). CDR3 size: 15 residues. Germline V gene sequence: CDR1 SEHNR, CDR2 FQNEAQ (reference sequence). Trimming removed 4 bases from V and 7 bases from J, with 19 bases in between.

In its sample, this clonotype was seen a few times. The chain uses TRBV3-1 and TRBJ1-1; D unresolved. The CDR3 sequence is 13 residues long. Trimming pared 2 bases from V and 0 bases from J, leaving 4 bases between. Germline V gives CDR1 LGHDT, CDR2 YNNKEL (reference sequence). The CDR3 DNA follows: TGTGCCAGCAGCCAAAGAGTGAACACTGAAGCTTTCTTT. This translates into CASSQRVNTEAFF.